The 25 T cell receptor beta chains below were found in one sample sequenced in a study of response to subunit inactivated influenza vaccine. One entry per CDR3 protein results from TCRdb running MiXCR on the RT-PCR reads. The sample has 560,000 or so distinct CDR3 sequences, less than 8% seen once. The specimen comprised PBMCs from blood, sampled around 2 years after vaccination. The source is a man between 50 and 75 years old who received an inactivated influenza vaccine.

This sequence joins TRBV3-1 and TRBJ1-6, with D possibly being TRBD1 (6 bases). Trimming removed 1 base from V and 7 bases from J, with 17 bases in between. The CDR3 runs 17 residues. CDR1 LGHDT and CDR2 YNNKEL come from the germline V gene (reference sequence). As DNA, the CDR3 is TGTGCCAGCAGCCAAGTTGGCAGGGGTTTTATGAATTCACCCCTCCACTTT. This encodes CASSQVGRGFMNSPLHF.

This clonotype was recorded many times. This rearrangement joins TRBV7-9 to TRBJ1-5; D gene uncertain. The germline CDR1 and CDR2 sequences are SEHNR and FQNEAQ (reference sequence). This CDR3 has 15 residues. The V gene lost 5 bases and the J gene lost 2 bases, with 13 bases spanning the gap. The CDR3 protein is CASSLSPAGNQPQHF. The CDR3 DNA reads as TGTGCCAGCAGCCTAAGTCCAGCAGGCAATCAGCCCCAGCATTTT.

V is TRBV20-1 and J is TRBJ2-1; TRBD2 might be the D (6 bases). This CDR3 is built from 14 residues. V lost 1 base to trimming and J lost 6 bases, with 13 bases between them. CDR1 is DFQATT, CDR2 SNEGSKA, per germline (reference sequence). The CDR3 DNA reads as TGCAGTGCTAGAGTCGGGGGAGCCCTCAATGAGCAGTTCTTC. It encodes CSARVGGALNEQFF.

This clonotype turned up a few times. CDR3 sequence reads: CASSLSLGGESDTQYF. The CDR3 DNA reads as TGTGCCAGCAGTTTATCGCTCGGTGGCGAATCAGATACGCAGTATTTT. This chain connects TRBV27 to TRBJ2-3; D is unresolved. The CDR3 has 16 residues. The germline V gene encodes CDR1 MNHEY and CDR2 SMNVEV (reference sequence). Trimming removed 0 bases at V and 4 bases at J, with 14 bases between.

This clonotype was seen ten or more times. V gene TRBV4-1 combines with J gene TRBJ2-1; D might be TRBD2 (6 bases). V lost 1 base, J lost 7 bases, and 11 bases lay in between. Per germline, CDR1 MGHRA and CDR2 YSYEKL. The CDR3 length is 14 residues. In DNA form, the CDR3 reads TGCGCCAGCAGCCAAGTTAGCGGCGGAAATGAGCAGTTCTTC. It codes for CASSQVSGGNEQFF.

This clonotype has ten or more counts. The chain joins TRBV9 to TRBJ1-1; no clear D. This CDR3 is 14 amino acids long. The V gene's germline CDR1 is SGDLS and CDR2 YYNGEE. The ends were cut back, 4 bases at V and 3 bases at J, with 13 bases in the middle. In DNA form, the CDR3 reads TGTGCCAGCAGCTTGGACGGTGGGGACACTGAAGCTTTCTTT. Translated, it gives CASSLDGGDTEAFF. Complete variable domain (other parts from reference TRBV9 and TRBJ1-1): DSGVTQTPKHLITATGQRVTLRCSPRSGDLSVYWYQQSLDQGLQFLIQYYNGEERAKGNILERFSAQQFPDLHSELNLSSLELGDSALYFCASSLDGGDTEAFFGQGTRLTVV.

To note about this clonotype: Mismatch with germline at one junction end may stem from a read error. The V and J genes are TRBV12-3 or TRBV12-4 and TRBJ1-1, with 9 bases that match TRBD1. The CDR3 covers 17 residues. The CDR3 sequence: CACSLILTGGANTEAFF. As DNA, the CDR3 is TGTGCCTGCAGTTTAATTCTAACAGGGGGCGCGAACACTGAAGCTTTCTTT.

This clonotype was found many times. The rearrangement joins TRBV20-1 to TRBJ1-4; D remains ambiguous. The CDR3 runs 13 residues. The germline V and J ends were trimmed by 4 bases and 0 bases, with 6 bases remaining between them. Per the germline V gene, CDR1 is DFQATT and CDR2 is SNEGSKA (reference sequence). CDR3 region: CSAITTTNEKLFF. In DNA form, the CDR3 reads TGCAGTGCTATCACCACAACTAATGAAAAACTGTTTTTT.

This clonotype was detected a few times. This rearrangement joins TRBV6-2 or TRBV6-3 to TRBJ2-1, with TRBD2 identical over 7 bases. After removal of 6 bases from V and 3 bases from J, the junction contained 11 bases not matched to a gene. This CDR3 is 16 amino acids long. Germline lookup yields CDR1 MNHEY and CDR2 SVGEGT. In DNA form, the CDR3 reads TGTGCCAGCAGGCCCGTACCGGGAGGACGCTACAATGAGCAGTTCTTC. Its translation is CASRPVPGGRYNEQFF.

This clonotype was counted ten times or more. The chain links TRBV19 to TRBJ2-7; possibly TRBD2 for D (6 bases). The CDR3 contains 13 residues. Trimming cost V 4 bases and J 5 bases, with 12 bases left between them. CDR1 is LNHDA and CDR2 is SQIVND in the germline V gene (reference sequence). The CDR3 DNA follows: TGTGCCAGTAGTAGAGGAGGGAAAAACGAGCAGTACTTC. This encodes CASSRGGKNEQYF.

This clonotype occurred many times. V gene TRBV20-1 combines with J gene TRBJ2-5; TRBD1 agrees at 10 bases. In germline, CDR1 is DFQATT, CDR2 SNEGSKA (reference sequence). The CDR3 runs 15 residues. V lost 2 bases, J lost 5 bases, and 8 bases stayed unmatched. The CDR3 DNA is TGCAGTGCTAGATACGGAGGACAGGGGGGGGAGACCCAGTACTTC. This sequence encodes CSARYGGQGGETQYF.

This clonotype was counted many times. The chain joins TRBV6-1 to TRBJ2-2; D call uncertain. CDR3 length equals 15 residues. Per germline, CDR1 MNHNS and CDR2 SASEGT. The V end was cut by 7 bases, the J end by 7 bases, with 19 bases between. The CDR3 region is CASTKGPSSLGELFF. DNA for the CDR3: TGTGCCAGCACTAAAGGACCGTCTTCTCTCGGGGAGCTGTTTTTT.

This clonotype was observed at least ten times. This chain joins TRBV28 and TRBJ2-3; TRBD2 matches 13 bases. This CDR3 is built from 13 residues. Germline CDR1 and CDR2: MDHEN and SYDVKM. V lost 7 bases, J lost 7 bases, and 2 bases stayed unmatched. CDR3: CASILAGGHTQYF. The DNA for the CDR3 is TGTGCCAGCATACTAGCGGGAGGGCATACGCAGTATTTT. Variable domain in full (rest from reference TRBV28 and TRBJ2-3): DVKVTQSSRYLVKRTGEKVFLECVQDMDHENMFWYRQDPGLGLRLIYFSYDVKMKEKGDIPEGYSVSREKKERFSLILESASTNQTSMYLCASILAGGHTQYFGPGTRLTVL.

This clonotype was detected a few times. V and J are TRBV2 and TRBJ2-2; 10 positions match TRBD1. The CDR3 has 14 amino acids. J lost 3 bases, V lost 10 bases, and 5 bases had no gene match. The V gene's germline CDR1 is SNHLY and CDR2 FYNNEI. The CDR3 spells CAILTGGYTGELFF. The CDR3 DNA reads TGTGCCATTTTGACAGGGGGCTACACCGGGGAGCTGTTTTTT.

About this clonotype: Compared with germline, one end of the junction differs, possibly owing to a read error. The chain couples TRBV12-3 or TRBV12-4 to TRBJ1-5; D unresolved. This CDR3 has 13 residues. The CDR3, as DNA: TGTGCCAGCAGTATAGCGGGTGATCAGCCCCAGCATTTT. Translated: CASSIAGDQPQHF.

Many counts were recorded for this clonotype. In DNA, the CDR3 is TGTGCCAGCAGCGTTTACAGGGGAACCTACGAGCAGTACTTC. Amino acids: CASSVYRGTYEQYF. The chain recombines TRBV7-2 with TRBJ2-7; the match to TRBD1 covers 7 bases. Per the germline V gene, CDR1 is SGHTA and CDR2 is FQGNSA. The CDR3 contains 14 residues. The V gene end was trimmed by 5 bases and the J gene end by 2 bases; junction bases not matched to a gene: 6.

This clonotype turned up a few times. The chain uses TRBV3-1 and TRBJ2-3; D may correspond to TRBD1 or TRBD2 (5 bases each). CDR3 length equals 16 residues. Trimming stripped 0 bases from V and 11 bases from J, with 21 bases between. Germline CDR1 reads LGHDT; CDR2 reads YNNKEL (reference sequence). The CDR3 coding sequence is TGTGCCAGCAGCCAAGAGGTTGGGACCCGACGAGGGGAGCAGTATTTT. This gives the protein CASSQEVGTRRGEQYF.

This clonotype has only a few counts. This chain uses TRBV20-1 with TRBJ1-4, with D possibly being TRBD1 (6 bases). The germline CDR1 and CDR2 sequences are DFQATT and SNEGSKA (reference sequence). V was shortened by 6 bases and J by 3 bases, with 8 bases between the two germline ends. This CDR3 region has 12 residues. The CDR3 reads CSAGTPNEKLFF. The DNA for the CDR3 is TGCAGTGCGGGGACACCTAATGAAAAACTGTTTTTT.

Many counts were recorded for this clonotype. The chain recombines TRBV7-9 with TRBJ2-2; TRBD1 matches at 7 bases. This CDR3 has 15 residues. The germline V gene has CDR1 SEHNR and CDR2 FQNEAQ (reference sequence). The J segment lost 3 bases and the V segment lost 3 bases, leaving 4 bases of the junction unmatched. CDR3 loop: CASSLGQQYTGELFF. The CDR3 DNA sequence: TGTGCCAGCAGCTTGGGACAGCAATACACCGGGGAGCTGTTTTTT.

This clonotype was observed a few times. The chain recombines TRBV4-3 with TRBJ1-3; maybe TRBD1 (6 bases). The CDR3 has 15 amino acids. In germline, CDR1 is LGHNA, CDR2 YSLEER. V was pared by 3 bases and J by 3 bases, with 12 bases between. CDR3 in DNA: TGCGCCAGCAGCCAGGGGGCAAGGGGTGGAAACACCATATATTTT. It codes for CASSQGARGGNTIYF.

This clonotype was recorded many times. V usage is TRBV4-2 and J usage is TRBJ1-3; tentatively, D is TRBD1 (5 bases). V was pared by 5 bases and J by 7 bases, with 12 bases between. This CDR3 contains 13 residues. CDR1 is LGHNA, CDR2 YNFKEQ, per germline. CDR3 sequence reads: CASSSQGANTIYF. CDR3 coding DNA: TGTGCCAGCAGCTCCCAGGGTGCGAACACCATATATTTT.

This chain uses TRBV12-3 or TRBV12-4 with TRBJ2-1; D is perhaps TRBD1 (5 bases). CDR3 size: 15 residues. Trimming left V 5 bases short and J 0 bases short, with 11 bases between. CDR3: CASSIRQSSYNEQFF. The CDR3 coding sequence is TGTGCCAGCAGTATAAGACAGAGCTCCTACAATGAGCAGTTCTTC.

This clonotype was counted many times. The chain recombines TRBV13 with TRBJ2-7, with unresolved D. This CDR3 has 13 residues. The germline V gene encodes CDR1 PRHDT and CDR2 FYEKMQ (reference sequence). V lost 5 bases to trimming and J lost 2 bases, with 10 bases between them. The CDR3 spells CASSSIAAYEQYF. The CDR3 bases are TGTGCCAGCAGCAGTATAGCAGCCTACGAGCAGTACTTC.

The sample holds a few counts of this clonotype. This chain connects TRBV7-2 to TRBJ1-5; D is possibly TRBD1 (6 bases). Trimming left V 0 bases short and J 10 bases short, with 10 bases between. CDR1 and CDR2 (germline): SGHTA, FQGNSA. The CDR3 has 13 amino acids. Written as DNA, the CDR3 is TGTGCCAGCAGCTTAGCCAGGGGCCCCCCCCAGCATTTT. This sequence encodes CASSLARGPPQHF.

This clonotype was counted at least ten times. Here the CDR3 DNA reads TGCAGCGTTGATGCATCGATGGGCGGGGAGGCCATTCAGTACTTC. Translation gives CSVDASMGGEAIQYF. The V call is TRBV29-1, the J call TRBJ2-4; D might be TRBD2 (6 bases). The ends were cut back, 3 bases at V and 9 bases at J, with 21 bases in the middle. This CDR3 is built from 15 residues. The germline V gene encodes CDR1 SQVTM and CDR2 ANQGSEA.